The 9 T cell receptor beta chains listed next were all sequenced from one sample in a study of blood T cell repertoires in COVID-19. Some clones are missing from TCRdb's copy, which holds only in-frame ones; the method was immunoSEQ multiplex PCR. The sample has 200,000 to 250,000 clones, 88% seen once. Material for sequencing was PBMCs or T cells enriched from blood (not recorded which). The receptors were gathered from a woman between 25 and 40 years old who had been exposed to COVID-19.

This clone came up once. The V call is TRBV15, the J call TRBJ2-4, with TRBD1 matching 11 bases. V was pared by 0 bases and J by 6 bases, with 7 bases of the junction left unmatched. Per germline, CDR1 LNHNV and CDR2 YYDKDF (reference sequence). The CDR3 extends over 17 amino acids. The CDR3 nucleotides read TGTGCCACCAGCAGAGACAGGACAGGGGGCCGAAGAAACATTCAGTACTTC. Translated: CATSRDRTGGRRNIQYF. The full variable domain, with the rest looked up from reference TRBV15 and TRBJ2-4, is DAMVIQNPRYQVTQFGKPVTLSCSQTLNHNVMYWYQQKSSQAPKLLFHYYDKDFNNEADTPDNFQSRRPNTSFCFLDIRSPGLGDTAMYLCATSRDRTGGRRNIQYFGAGTRLSVL.

The chain recombines TRBV2 with TRBJ2-7; 8 bases match TRBD2. The germline V gene has CDR1 SNHLY and CDR2 FYNNEI. With 6 bases clipped from V and 2 bases from J, the junction kept 15 bases outside the gene matches. The CDR3 is made up of 17 amino acids. This chain's CDR3 is CASSERRVAGLPYEQYF. Written as DNA, the CDR3 is TGTGCCAGCAGCGAAAGGAGGGTAGCGGGATTACCCTACGAGCAGTACTTC.

The chain is built from TRBV20-1 and TRBJ1-2; 10 bases fit TRBD1. The V gene end was trimmed by 3 bases and the J gene end by 5 bases; junction bases not matched to a gene: 6. The CDR3 totals 14 residues. CDR1 is DFQATT, CDR2 SNEGSKA, per germline (reference sequence). This chain's CDR3 is CSASTGTGAYGYTF. The DNA for the CDR3 is TGCAGTGCTAGTACCGGGACAGGGGCTTATGGCTACACCTTC.

V is TRBV6-5 and J is TRBJ2-7; 12 bases match TRBD2. Unmatched junction bases numbered 5, after V lost 5 bases and J lost 6 bases. In germline, CDR1 is MNHEY, CDR2 SVGAGI. The CDR3 length is 14 residues. The CDR3 loop reads CASSRTSGTTEQYF. The CDR3, as DNA: TGTGCCAGCAGTCGGACTAGCGGGACTACCGAGCAGTACTTC.

The genes are TRBV6-2 or TRBV6-3 and TRBJ1-2; maybe TRBD1 (6 bases). The CDR3 has 14 residues. Germline assignment: CDR1 MNHEY and CDR2 SVGEGT. V lost 0 bases and J 3 bases, leaving 8 bases between the germline ends. The CDR3 is CASSYSSGDYGYTF. The CDR3 region has the DNA TGTGCCAGCAGTTACTCGTCAGGGGACTATGGCTACACCTTC.

This chain connects TRBV10-2 to TRBJ1-2, with TRBD1 matching 8 bases. Germline V gene data show CDR1 as WSHSY and CDR2 as SAAADI. CDR3 size: 18 residues. The J segment lost 7 bases and the V segment lost 3 bases, leaving 19 bases of the junction unmatched. Written as DNA, the CDR3 is TGCGCCAGCAGTGAAGTTGTAGGACCCGGACAGGGCCGCTCTGGCTACACCTTC. Amino acids: CASSEVVGPGQGRSGYTF.

The V and J genes are TRBV9 and TRBJ1-1; D possibly corresponds to TRBD1 (5 bases). CDR3 size: 13 residues. Trimming shortened V by 0 bases and J by 7 bases, and 10 bases separated the two germline ends. The germline gives CDR1 SGDLS, CDR2 YYNGEE. CDR3 in DNA: TGTGCCAGCAGCGTAGACCCGGGGGGTGAAGCTTTCTTT. This codes for CASSVDPGGEAFF.

The chain carries TRBV21-1 and TRBJ2-1; no DNA check was done on the table's D call, TRBD1. TRBV21-1 is described as a pseudogene. The CDR3 runs 14 residues. CDR3 region: CASSTTGAGNEQFF. The CDR3 DNA follows: TGTGCCAGCAGCACGACAGGGGCAGGTAATGAGCAGTTCTTC.

The rearrangement uses TRBV14 and TRBJ2-7; 8 nucleotides line up with TRBD2. This CDR3 is 14 amino acids long. Germline CDR1 SGHDN, CDR2 FVKESK. Trimming at V came to 6 bases and at J to 6 bases, leaving 10 bases not matched to a gene. The DNA of the CDR3 is TGTGCCAGCAGTCGGACGCGGGAGGTGTGCGAGCAGTACTTC. Translating it yields CASSRTREVCEQYF.